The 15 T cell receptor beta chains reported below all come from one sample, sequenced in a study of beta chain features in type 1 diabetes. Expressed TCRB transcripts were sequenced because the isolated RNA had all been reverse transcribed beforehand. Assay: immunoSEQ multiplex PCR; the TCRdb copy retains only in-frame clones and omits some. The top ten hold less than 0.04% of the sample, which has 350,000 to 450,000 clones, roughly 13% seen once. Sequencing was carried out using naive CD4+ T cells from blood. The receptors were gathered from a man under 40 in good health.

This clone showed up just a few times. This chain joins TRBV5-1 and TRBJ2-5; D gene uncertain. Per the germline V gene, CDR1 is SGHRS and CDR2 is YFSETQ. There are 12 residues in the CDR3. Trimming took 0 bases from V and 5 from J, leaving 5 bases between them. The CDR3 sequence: CASSLAIETQYF. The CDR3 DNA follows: TGCGCCAGCAGCTTGGCCATCGAGACCCAGTACTTC.

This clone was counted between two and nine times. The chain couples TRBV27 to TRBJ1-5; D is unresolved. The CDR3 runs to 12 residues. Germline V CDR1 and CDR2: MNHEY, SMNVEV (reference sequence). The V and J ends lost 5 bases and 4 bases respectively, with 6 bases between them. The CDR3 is CASSTQNQPQHF. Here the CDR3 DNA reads TGTGCCAGCAGTACCCAAAATCAGCCCCAGCATTTT.

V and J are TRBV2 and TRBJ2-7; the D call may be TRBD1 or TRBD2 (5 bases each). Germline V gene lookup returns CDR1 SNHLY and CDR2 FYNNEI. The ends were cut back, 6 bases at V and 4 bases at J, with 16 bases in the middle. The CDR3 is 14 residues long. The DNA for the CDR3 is TGTGCCAGCAGGGAGCAGGGACCGACGTACGAGCAGTACGTC. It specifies CASREQGPTYEQYV.

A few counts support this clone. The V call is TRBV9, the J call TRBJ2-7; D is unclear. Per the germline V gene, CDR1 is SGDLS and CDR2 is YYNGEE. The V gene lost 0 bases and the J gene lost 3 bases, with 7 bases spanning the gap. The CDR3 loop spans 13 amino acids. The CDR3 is CASSVVGIYEQYF. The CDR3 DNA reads TGTGCCAGCAGCGTAGTAGGGATCTACGAGCAGTACTTC.

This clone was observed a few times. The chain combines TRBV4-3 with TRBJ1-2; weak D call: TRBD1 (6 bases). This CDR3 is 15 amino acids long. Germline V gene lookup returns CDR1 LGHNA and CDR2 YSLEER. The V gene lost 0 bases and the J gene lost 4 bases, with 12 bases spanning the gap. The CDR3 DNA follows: TGCGCCAGCAGCCAAGAATCAGGGGATATCTATGGCTACACCTTC. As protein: CASSQESGDIYGYTF.

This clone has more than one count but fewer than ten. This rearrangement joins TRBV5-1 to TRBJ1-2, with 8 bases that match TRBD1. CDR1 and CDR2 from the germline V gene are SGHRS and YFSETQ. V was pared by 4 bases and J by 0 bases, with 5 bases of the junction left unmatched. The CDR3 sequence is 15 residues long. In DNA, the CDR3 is TGCGCCAGCAGCAAAGGACAGGGCCCTAACTATGGCTACACCTTC. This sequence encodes CASSKGQGPNYGYTF.

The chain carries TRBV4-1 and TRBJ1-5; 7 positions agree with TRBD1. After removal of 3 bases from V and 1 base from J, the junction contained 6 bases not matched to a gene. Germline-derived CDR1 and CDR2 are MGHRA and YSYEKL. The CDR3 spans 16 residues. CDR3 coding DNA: TGCGCCAGCAGCCATACGACAGGGCTGAGCAATCAGCCCCAGCATTTT. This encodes CASSHTTGLSNQPQHF.

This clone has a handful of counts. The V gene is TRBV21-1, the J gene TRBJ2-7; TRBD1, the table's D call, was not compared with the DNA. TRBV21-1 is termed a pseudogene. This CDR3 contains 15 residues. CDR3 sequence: CASRPTTGPSYEQYF. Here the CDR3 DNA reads TGTGCCAGCAGACCCACGACAGGCCCATCCTACGAGCAGTACTTC.

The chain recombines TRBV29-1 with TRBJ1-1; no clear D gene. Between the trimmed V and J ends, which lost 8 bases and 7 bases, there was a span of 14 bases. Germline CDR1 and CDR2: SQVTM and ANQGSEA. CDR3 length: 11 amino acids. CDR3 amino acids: CSPTGVGEAFF. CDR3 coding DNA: TGCAGCCCGACCGGGGTGGGTGAAGCTTTCTTT.

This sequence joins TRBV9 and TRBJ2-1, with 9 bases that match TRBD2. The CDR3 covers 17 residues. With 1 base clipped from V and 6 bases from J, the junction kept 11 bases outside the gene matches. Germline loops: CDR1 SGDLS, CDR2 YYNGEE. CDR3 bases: TGTGCCAGCAGCGTATACGCGGGAGGGCTCCTGGGCAATGAGCAGTTCTTC. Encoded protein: CASSVYAGGLLGNEQFF.

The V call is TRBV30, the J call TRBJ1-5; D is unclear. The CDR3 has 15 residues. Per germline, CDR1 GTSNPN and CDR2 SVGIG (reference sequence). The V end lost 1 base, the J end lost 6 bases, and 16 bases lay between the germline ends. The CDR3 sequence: CAWSGSFSRGQPQHF. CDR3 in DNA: TGTGCCTGGAGTGGTAGCTTCTCGCGGGGTCAGCCCCAGCATTTT.

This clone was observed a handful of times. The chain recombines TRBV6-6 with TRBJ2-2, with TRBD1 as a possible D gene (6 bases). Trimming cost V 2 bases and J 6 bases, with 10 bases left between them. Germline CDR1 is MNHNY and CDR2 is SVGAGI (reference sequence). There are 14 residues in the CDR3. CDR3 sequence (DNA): TGTGCCAGCAGTTACACACAGGGTGCCGGGGAGCTGTTTTTT. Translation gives CASSYTQGAGELFF.

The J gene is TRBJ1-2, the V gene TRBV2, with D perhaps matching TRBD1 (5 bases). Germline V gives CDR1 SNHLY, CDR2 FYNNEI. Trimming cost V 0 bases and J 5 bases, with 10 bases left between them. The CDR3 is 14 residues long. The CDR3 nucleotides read TGTGCCAGCAGTGAAGCTGGGCAGGGTTATGGCTACACCTTC. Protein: CASSEAGQGYGYTF.

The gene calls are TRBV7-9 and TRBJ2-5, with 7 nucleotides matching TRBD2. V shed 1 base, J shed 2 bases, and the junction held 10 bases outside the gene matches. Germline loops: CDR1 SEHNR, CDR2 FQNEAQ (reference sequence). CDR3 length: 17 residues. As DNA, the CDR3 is TGTGCCAGCAGCTTAGTACTGACTGATAGCGGGCAAGAGACCCAGTACTTC. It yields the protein CASSLVLTDSGQETQYF.

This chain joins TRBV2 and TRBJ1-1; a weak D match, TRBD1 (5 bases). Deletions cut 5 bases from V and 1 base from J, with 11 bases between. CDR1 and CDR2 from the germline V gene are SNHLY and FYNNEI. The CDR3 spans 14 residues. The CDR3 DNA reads TGTGCCAGCAGTTCCGGGGCGTGGAACACTGAAGCTTTCTTT. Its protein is CASSSGAWNTEAFF.